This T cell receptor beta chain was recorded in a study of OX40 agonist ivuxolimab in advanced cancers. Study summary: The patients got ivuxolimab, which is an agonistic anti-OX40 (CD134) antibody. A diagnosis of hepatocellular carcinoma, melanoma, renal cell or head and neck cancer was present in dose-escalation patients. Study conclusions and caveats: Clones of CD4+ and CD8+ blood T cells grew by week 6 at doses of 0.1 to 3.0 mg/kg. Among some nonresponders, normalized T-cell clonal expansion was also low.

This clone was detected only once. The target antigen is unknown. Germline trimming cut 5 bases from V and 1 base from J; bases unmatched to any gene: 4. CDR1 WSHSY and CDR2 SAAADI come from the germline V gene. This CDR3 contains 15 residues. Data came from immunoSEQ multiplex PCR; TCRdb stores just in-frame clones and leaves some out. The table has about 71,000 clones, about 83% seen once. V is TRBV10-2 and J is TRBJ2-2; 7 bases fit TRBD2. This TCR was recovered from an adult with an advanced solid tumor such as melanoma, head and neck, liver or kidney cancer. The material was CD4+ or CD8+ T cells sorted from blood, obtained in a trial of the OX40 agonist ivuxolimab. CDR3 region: CASSLLALNTGELFF. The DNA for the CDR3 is TGCGCCAGCAGTTTACTAGCGTTGAACACCGGGGAGCTGTTTTTT.